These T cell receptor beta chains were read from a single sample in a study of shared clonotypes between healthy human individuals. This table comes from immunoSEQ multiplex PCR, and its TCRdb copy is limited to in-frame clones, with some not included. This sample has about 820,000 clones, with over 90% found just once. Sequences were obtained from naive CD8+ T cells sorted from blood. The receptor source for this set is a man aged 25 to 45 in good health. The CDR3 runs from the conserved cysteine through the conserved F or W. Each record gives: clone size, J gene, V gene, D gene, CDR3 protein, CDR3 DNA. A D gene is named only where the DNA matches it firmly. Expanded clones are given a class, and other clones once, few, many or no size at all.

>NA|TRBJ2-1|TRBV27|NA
CASSPPAGNFQNEQFF
TGTGCCAGCAGCCCCCCGGCAGGCAACTTCCAGAATGAGCAGTTCTTC
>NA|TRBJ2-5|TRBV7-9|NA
CASSFRDKTGREETQYF
TGTGCCAGCAGCTTCCGGGATAAGACAGGGAGGGAAGAGACCCAGTACTTC
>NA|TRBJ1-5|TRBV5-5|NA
CASSGRVANQPQHF
TGTGCCAGCAGCGGGAGGGTTGCAAATCAGCCCCAGCATTTT
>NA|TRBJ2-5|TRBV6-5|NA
CASSYKQGRQETQYF
TGTGCCAGCAGTTATAAACAGGGACGCCAAGAGACCCAGTACTTC
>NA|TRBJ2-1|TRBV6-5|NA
CASSSEGFYNEQFF
TGTGCCAGCTCCTCCGAAGGGTTCTACAATGAGCAGTTCTTC
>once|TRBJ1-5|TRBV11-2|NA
CASSLGSYSNQPQHF
TGTGCCAGCAGCTTAGGGAGTTATAGCAATCAGCCCCAGCATTTT
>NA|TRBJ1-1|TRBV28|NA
CASSPGVGWGIAEAFF
TGTGCCAGCAGCCCGGGAGTGGGGTGGGGAATCGCTGAAGCTTTCTTT
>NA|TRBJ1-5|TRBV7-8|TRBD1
CASSQYWTGGEGQPQHF
TGTGCCAGCAGCCAATACTGGACAGGGGGCGAAGGTCAGCCCCAGCATTTT
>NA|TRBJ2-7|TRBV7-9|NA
CASSFDLSYEQYF
TGTGCCAGCAGCTTCGACCTGTCCTACGAGCAGTACTTC
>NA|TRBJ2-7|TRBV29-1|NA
CSVEDERAPSPEQYF
TGCAGCGTTGAAGACGAACGCGCCCCCTCACCCGAGCAGTACTTC
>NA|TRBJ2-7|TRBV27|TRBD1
CASSQIGQGYEQYF
TGTGCCAGCAGCCAGATTGGACAGGGCTACGAGCAGTACTTC
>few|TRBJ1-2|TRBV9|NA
CASSGRSYTF
TGTGCCAGCAGCGGTCGGAGCTACACCTTC
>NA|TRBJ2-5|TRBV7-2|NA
CASSYYRRGTYQETQYF
TGTGCCAGCAGCTATTATAGGAGGGGAACATACCAAGAGACCCAGTACTTC
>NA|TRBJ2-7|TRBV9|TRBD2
CASSPDGAGVPYEQYF
TGTGCCAGCAGCCCCGATGGGGCGGGAGTCCCCTACGAGCAGTACTTC
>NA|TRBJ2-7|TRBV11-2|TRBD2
CASSPGTSGTPYEQYF
TGTGCCAGCAGCCCAGGGACTAGCGGGACCCCATACGAGCAGTACTTC
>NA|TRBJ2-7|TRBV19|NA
CASSTGVYSEQYF
TGTGCCAGTAGTACCGGGGTCTACTCCGAGCAGTACTTC